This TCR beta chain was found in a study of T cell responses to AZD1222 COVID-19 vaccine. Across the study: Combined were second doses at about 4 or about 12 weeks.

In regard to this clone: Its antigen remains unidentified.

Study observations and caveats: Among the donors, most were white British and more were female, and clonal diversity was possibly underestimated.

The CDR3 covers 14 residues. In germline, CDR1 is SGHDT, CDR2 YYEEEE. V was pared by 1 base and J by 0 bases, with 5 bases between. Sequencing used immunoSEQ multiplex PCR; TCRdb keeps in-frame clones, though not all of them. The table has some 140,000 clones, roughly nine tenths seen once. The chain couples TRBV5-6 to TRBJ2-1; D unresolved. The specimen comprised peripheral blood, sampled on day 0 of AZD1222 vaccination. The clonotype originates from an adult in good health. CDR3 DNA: TGTGCCAGCAGCTTGATGAGCTCCTACAATGAGCAGTTCTTC. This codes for CASSLMSSYNEQFF.